Listed below are T cell receptor beta chains from one sample, sequenced in a study of blood T cells in healthy people across ages. TCRdb itself ran the 5' RACE reads through MiXCR, one entry per CDR3 protein. The table shows 380,000 or so distinct CDR3 sequences, with 45% to 65% occurring only once. The sequencing input was blood. The receptors here all came from a man aged 55-75 years in good health. Each CDR3 is given with its conserved first and last residue. The D gene is left open where the match is weak. Only part of the rows carry a size: once, few, many, or a class if the clone is expanded.

d_call j_call v_call clone_size cdr3_nt cdr3_aa
- TRBJ2-1 TRBV6-2/TRBV6-3 few TGTGCCAGCAGTTACTCCTCCTGGCAAAAAAATGAGCAGTTCTTC CASSYSSWQKNEQFF
TRBD1 TRBJ2-7 TRBV7-2 many TGTGCCAGCACTCGGACAGGGGTAGGAGAGCAGTACTTC CASTRTGVGEQYF
- TRBJ2-7 TRBV18 few TGTGCCAGCTCACCACCCGGAGGGGGCGAGCAGTACTTC CASSPPGGGEQYF
- TRBJ1-2 TRBV7-2 few TGTGCCAGCAGCCATGGTAATAACTATGGCTACACCTTC CASSHGNNYGYTF
- TRBJ1-1 TRBV12-3/TRBV12-4 - TGTGCCAGCACTTTAGGGACCACTGAAGCTTTCTTT CASTLGTTEAFF
- TRBJ2-1 TRBV7-2 many TGTGCCAGCAGCGCGACTGGGAGCTCCTACAATGAGCAGTTCTTC CASSATGSSYNEQFF
TRBD2 TRBJ2-1 TRBV7-2 few TGTGCCAGCAGCTTAGCGACGGGACTAGCCTACAATGAGCAGTTCTTC CASSLATGLAYNEQFF
TRBD2 TRBJ2-1 TRBV7-2 once TGTGCCAGTGGGGGGACTAGCGGGAGGAAAACCTACAATGAGCAGTTCTTC CASGGTSGRKTYNEQFF
TRBD2 TRBJ2-3 TRBV20-1 - TGCAGTGCTACACCGGGACTAGCGGGAGGGGGTTGGGCGAACACAGATACGCAGTATTTT CSATPGLAGGGWANTDTQYF
TRBD1 TRBJ1-2 TRBV6-1 - TGTGCCAGCAGTGAACTCGCAGGGGGCGCCTATGGCTACACCTTC CASSELAGGAYGYTF
TRBD2 TRBJ2-3 TRBV4-3 few TGCGCCAGCAGCCAAGATTGGGTGGCTAGCGGGAGTGATACAGATACGCAGTATTTT CASSQDWVASGSDTDTQYF
TRBD1 TRBJ2-7 TRBV2 - TGTGCCAGCAGTGAAGAGACAGGGGCCTACGAGCAGTACTTC CASSEETGAYEQYF
TRBD2 TRBJ2-4 TRBV4-2 few TGTGCCAGCAGCCAAGATGGAGCGGGAGGGGTCGGCATTCAGTACTTC CASSQDGAGGVGIQYF
TRBD1 TRBJ1-5 TRBV3-1 - TGTGCCAGCAGCCAAGGGGACAGATACAATCAGCCCCAGCATTTT CASSQGDRYNQPQHF
TRBD2 TRBJ2-7 TRBV3-1 once TGTGCCAGCAGCCAGACCGGGACTACGTACGAAGAGCAGTACTTC CASSQTGTTYEEQYF
TRBD1 TRBJ2-7 TRBV2 - TGTGCCAGCAGTGACGGACAGGGGGGAGGCGAGCAGTACTTC CASSDGQGGGEQYF
- TRBJ2-1 TRBV7-2 - TGTGCCAGCAGTTTAGCGACACCCGAGGCTAATGAGCAGTTCTTC CASSLATPEANEQFF
- TRBJ2-7 TRBV18 - TGTGCCAGCTCACCGAACAGGGGAGGGTACGAGCAGTACTTC CASSPNRGGYEQYF
- TRBJ2-3 TRBV25-1 - TGTGCCAGCAGCCCGGACCCGGGGAATACGCAGTATTTT CASSPDPGNTQYF
- TRBJ1-2 TRBV2 - TGTGCCAGCAGTGACGCCGGCTGGTATGGCTACACCTTC CASSDAGWYGYTF
- TRBJ2-7 TRBV5-1 - TGCGCCAGCAGCTTGGCCCAGGGCTCCTACGAGCAGTACTTC CASSLAQGSYEQYF
- TRBJ1-4 TRBV15 - TGTGCCACCAGCAGAGAGGGCTCCGGGAGGAAACTGTTTTTT CATSREGSGRKLFF
TRBD1 TRBJ1-2 TRBV25-1 few TGTGCCAGCAGTGAAAACAGGGGGGGCTATGGCTACACCTTC CASSENRGGYGYTF
- TRBJ2-7 TRBV7-8 - TGTGCCAGCGGCCTTTTGGGTAGCTACGCCTACGAGCAGTACTTC CASGLLGSYAYEQYF
- TRBJ2-3 TRBV7-3 - TGTGCCAGCAGCTCCATACCCCAAAGAGATACGCAGTATTTT CASSSIPQRDTQYF
- TRBJ2-5 TRBV5-1 - TGCGCCAGCAGCGGCAGGGTCCAAGAGACCCAGTACTTC CASSGRVQETQYF
TRBD1 TRBJ1-2 TRBV6-5 - TGTGCCAGCAGTTACGACAGGGTTAACTATGGCTACACCTTC CASSYDRVNYGYTF
- TRBJ1-6 TRBV3-1 - TGTGCCAGCAGCCAGGGGACCGACTATTCACCCCTCCACTTT CASSQGTDYSPLHF
- TRBJ1-2 TRBV20-1 - TGCAGTGCTAGCGTTATAGAGCGATATGGCTACACCTTC CSASVIERYGYTF
- TRBJ2-7 TRBV6-6 - TGTGCCAGCAGTTACCAGGATTCCACCTACGAGCAGTACTTC CASSYQDSTYEQYF
- TRBJ2-6 TRBV28 - TGTGCCAGCAGGCCGACACAGGGAAGCTCTGGGGCCAACGTCCTGACTTTC CASRPTQGSSGANVLTF
- TRBJ2-1 TRBV7-2 - TGTGCCAGCAGCGCCCAAATAGGGGTGCGTGAGCAGTTCTTC CASSAQIGVREQFF
- TRBJ2-7 TRBV20-1 - TGCAGTGCTAGGGAGGACCCCCTGGACGAGCAGTACTTC CSAREDPLDEQYF
- TRBJ2-7 TRBV28 once TGTGCCAGCAGTTTGGCCCTTCTAGGGCAGTACTTC CASSLALLGQYF
- TRBJ2-5 TRBV27 few TGTGCCAGCAGTGGGACTCCTATTAGACTAGAGACCCAGTACTTC CASSGTPIRLETQYF
TRBD2 TRBJ2-7 TRBV5-1 - TGCGCCAGCAGCTTCTTAAGCGGGGACCACTACGAGCAGTACTTC CASSFLSGDHYEQYF
- TRBJ2-4 TRBV5-1 few TGCGCCAGCAGCCGCCCTTCCGGGACAAGGGTCGGTGAGCAGTACTTC CASSRPSGTRVGEQYF
- TRBJ1-4 TRBV12-3/TRBV12-4 - TGTGCCAGCAGCTTGTCAGGGGTTGAAAAACTGTTTTTT CASSLSGVEKLFF
TRBD1 TRBJ1-2 TRBV7-9 - TGTGCCAGCAGCTTAGGCTCCGGGACAGGGGCCTATGGCTACACCTTC CASSLGSGTGAYGYTF
TRBD2 TRBJ2-5 TRBV2 - TGTGCCAGCGGACTAGCGGGGAACAAAGAGACCCAGTACTTC CASGLAGNKETQYF
- TRBJ2-7 TRBV27 - TGTGCCAGCAGTTTAAAGAGACCGGCTTGGGGCGAGCAGTACTTC CASSLKRPAWGEQYF
- TRBJ2-1 TRBV2 few TGTGCCAGCCTAAACGGGAACGGGTACAATGAGCAGTTCTTC CASLNGNGYNEQFF
TRBD1 TRBJ2-7 TRBV25-1 - TGTGCCAGCAGTGACTTTGGGGTAGGACAGGGGGCATATGAGCAGTACTTC CASSDFGVGQGAYEQYF
- TRBJ2-7 TRBV6-5 once TGTGCCAGCAGTTCCGCCGCAATAGGGCCCCAGTACTTC CASSSAAIGPQYF
- TRBJ2-5 TRBV20-1 - TGCAGTGCCCCTGCAGGGACCCGAGAGACCCAGTACTTC CSAPAGTRETQYF
- TRBJ2-3 TRBV7-2 many TGTGCCAGCAGCTTAGGACCTTCTTCAAATACGCAGTATTTT CASSLGPSSNTQYF
- TRBJ2-5 TRBV11-2 - TGTGCCAGCAGCTACGAGAACCCTCGGGAGACCCAGTACTTC CASSYENPRETQYF
- TRBJ2-7 TRBV29-1 - TGCAGCGTCTCCGCCCGGGGACAAGCCTACGAGCAGTACTTC CSVSARGQAYEQYF
TRBD2 TRBJ2-1 TRBV7-9 - TGTGCCAGCAGCTTAGCTAGCGGGGGGGCAGATGAGCAGTTCTTC CASSLASGGADEQFF
TRBD2 TRBJ2-3 TRBV2 few TGTGCCAGCAGTGGTCAGGGACTAGCGGGAGTGATCACAGATACGCAGTATTTT CASSGQGLAGVITDTQYF